This T cell receptor (beta chain) was sequenced in a study of response to subunit inactivated influenza vaccine. Regarding the study as a whole: After each seasonal influenza vaccination, few new T cells are recruited, the authors suggested.

TCRdb reanalysed the RT-PCR reads using MiXCR and keeps one entry per CDR3 protein. The sample shows roughly 500,000 distinct CDR3 sequences, approximately 15% of them seen only once. Remarks on this clonotype: What it recognizes is unknown.

Germline V gives CDR1 LGHNA, CDR2 YNFKEQ. The CDR3 extends over 16 amino acids. The ends lost 4 bases at V and 6 bases at J; junction bases unmatched: 11. The receptor comes from a man in his fifties or sixties who received an inactivated influenza vaccine. Sequencing was performed on CD4+ T cells sorted from PBMCs, taken around 25 months after vaccination. The V gene is TRBV4-2, the J gene TRBJ2-1; TRBD2 matches 8 bases. Written as DNA, the CDR3 is TGTGCCAGCAGCCCTGTTCCGGGAGGGCGGCGCAATGAGCAGTTCTTC. Protein sequence: CASSPVPGGRRNEQFF.